Each of the 32 T cell receptor beta chains below was sequenced from the same sample in a study of blood T cell repertoires in COVID-19. TCRdb keeps only in-frame clones here, not all; method: immunoSEQ multiplex PCR. The sample yields roughly 400,000 clones, 88% seen once. The source material was PBMCs or T cells enriched from blood (not recorded which). Receptors were obtained from a woman aged 18 to 35 who had been exposed to COVID-19.

The rearrangement links TRBV10-1 to TRBJ2-7, with 9 positions matching TRBD2. Germline V gene sequence: CDR1 WNHNN, CDR2 SYGVQD (reference sequence). This CDR3 has 15 amino acids. The trim removed 0 bases at V and 3 bases at J, leaving 3 bases unmatched. Here the CDR3 reads CASSESGSGSYEQYF. In nucleotides, the CDR3 is TGCGCCAGCAGTGAGTCGGGTAGCGGGAGCTACGAGCAGTACTTC.

This chain links TRBV24-1 with TRBJ1-1; 8 bases agree with TRBD1. The germline gives CDR1 KGHDR, CDR2 SFDVKD. The CDR3 runs to 16 residues. V trimming: 7 bases; J trimming: 3 bases; junction bases outside the gene matches: 12. DNA of the CDR3: TGTGCCACCAGGGTAGACAGGGGTTTTATCGACACTGAAGCTTTCTTT. Protein sequence: CATRVDRGFIDTEAFF.

Concerning this clone itself: Within the sample, other DNA sequences also encode this same CDR3. The chain employs TRBV19 and TRBJ1-2, with 9 bases lining up with TRBD1. CDR3 length: 13 residues. From germline, CDR1 is LNHDA and CDR2 SQIVND (reference sequence). J was trimmed by 5 bases and V by 5 bases; bases with no gene match: 3. CDR3 sequence (DNA): TGTGCCAGTAGTGCGACAGGGGGGTATGGCTACACCTTC. Protein product: CASSATGGYGYTF.

This chain joins TRBV5-1 and TRBJ2-7, with a tentative D call TRBD1 (6 bases). V shed 3 bases and J shed 3 bases, with 13 bases lying between them. Germline V gives CDR1 SGHRS, CDR2 YFSETQ. This CDR3 is 14 amino acids long. In DNA form, the CDR3 reads TGCGCCAGCAGCTCCTGGACAGTCGACTACGAGCAGTACTTC. Protein: CASSSWTVDYEQYF.

The chain is built from TRBV13 and TRBJ2-3, with 8 positions matching TRBD2. CDR3 length: 15 amino acids. The junction had 5 bases not matched to a gene; V was cut back by 5 bases and J by 1 base. Germline CDR1 and CDR2: PRHDT and FYEKMQ (reference sequence). The CDR3, as DNA: TGTGCCAGCAGCACCCGGACTAGCCGCACAGATACGCAGTATTTT. It encodes CASSTRTSRTDTQYF.

This clone was seen a single time. The CDR3 protein is CASTSTEGGYEQYF. The CDR3 DNA reads TGTGCCAGCACCTCGACCGAGGGGGGGTACGAGCAGTACTTC. The gene calls are TRBV7-9 and TRBJ2-7; possibly TRBD2 for D (7 bases). V was shortened by 7 bases and J by 4 bases, with 17 bases between the two germline ends. Germline V CDR1 and CDR2: SEHNR, FQNEAQ (reference sequence). CDR3 size: 14 residues.

The CDR3 DNA follows: TGTGCCAGCAGCCTCGGACAGGGGACGGCCGAGCAGTACTTC. Translated: CASSLGQGTAEQYF. The rearrangement joins TRBV7-9 to TRBJ2-7, with 9 positions matching TRBD1. From germline, CDR1 is SEHNR and CDR2 FQNEAQ (reference sequence). The CDR3 spans 14 residues. Trimming cost V 5 bases and J 6 bases; bases outside gene matches: 8.

The chain employs TRBV4-1 and TRBJ2-7; 11 nucleotides align to TRBD2. Germline V gene lookup returns CDR1 MGHRA and CDR2 YSYEKL. This CDR3 is 16 amino acids long. The trim removed 4 bases at V and 6 bases at J, leaving 11 bases unmatched. For the CDR3, the DNA is TGCGCCAGCAGCCCGTTAACCATAGCGGGGGGGCCCGAGCAGTACTTC. It is translated as CASSPLTIAGGPEQYF.

The chain is built from TRBV18 and TRBJ2-1; 11 bases match TRBD2. The trim removed 1 base at V and 6 bases at J, leaving 5 bases unmatched. CDR1 and CDR2 from the germline V gene are KGHSH and LQKENI. The CDR3 has 16 amino acids. The CDR3 reads CASSPRTSGGSNEQFF. CDR3 nucleotides: TGTGCCAGCTCACCACGTACTAGCGGGGGCTCCAATGAGCAGTTCTTC.

The chain recombines TRBV27 with TRBJ2-7, with 7 bases matching TRBD2. This CDR3 comprises 15 residues. V shed 6 bases and J 7 bases; nucleotides not matched to a gene: 15. Germline V CDR1 and CDR2: MNHEY, SMNVEV (reference sequence). The CDR3 bases are TGTGCCAGCAGGGAGGGCCTCTACTTGGGGGGGGAGCAGTACTTC. Protein: CASREGLYLGGEQYF.

The chain uses TRBV19 and TRBJ1-1, with D possibly being TRBD1 (5 bases). Deletions cut 7 bases from V and 7 bases from J, with 16 bases between. CDR1 is LNHDA and CDR2 is SQIVND in the germline V gene (reference sequence). The CDR3 is made up of 13 amino acids. The CDR3 region has the DNA TGTGCCAGTAACATAAATGGGGCAGGTGAAGCTTTCTTT. The encoded protein is CASNINGAGEAFF. Based on the CDR3 plus reference TRBV19 and TRBJ1-1, the full variable domain is DGGITQSPKYLFRKEGQNVTLSCEQNLNHDAMYWYRQDPGQGLRLIYYSQIVNDFQKGDIAEGYSVSREKKESFPLTVTSAQKNPTAFYLCASNINGAGEAFFGQGTRLTVV.

The chain couples TRBV19 to TRBJ1-5, with 12 bases fitting TRBD1. V shed 6 bases and J 2 bases; nucleotides not matched to a gene: 17. Germline values: CDR1 LNHDA, CDR2 SQIVND (reference sequence). This CDR3 comprises 20 residues. The CDR3 here is CASSILRDRGPDWGNQPQHF. The CDR3 DNA follows: TGTGCCAGTAGCATCCTCCGGGACAGGGGGCCCGATTGGGGCAATCAGCCCCAGCATTTT.

V gene TRBV5-5 combines with J gene TRBJ2-5; tentative D call: TRBD1 (6 bases). Trimming took off 4 bases at V and 2 bases at J, with 18 bases between the two ends. This CDR3 contains 16 residues. The germline CDR1 and CDR2 sequences are SGHKS and YYEKEE (reference sequence). The CDR3 nucleotides are TGTGCCAGCAGCCCTACGGGCAGGGGAGAACAAGAGACCCAGTACTTC. Residues: CASSPTGRGEQETQYF.

The genes are TRBV27 and TRBJ2-7, with TRBD2 matching over 14 bases. V was clipped by 5 bases and J by 3 bases; unmatched bases: 6. The CDR3 covers 16 residues. Germline CDR1 reads MNHEY; CDR2 reads SMNVEV (reference sequence). CDR3 amino acids: CASSPLGLAGVYEQYF. The CDR3 nucleotides read TGTGCCAGCAGTCCGTTGGGACTAGCGGGAGTCTACGAGCAGTACTTC.

The chain joins TRBV9 to TRBJ2-1; D is perhaps TRBD2 (6 bases). CDR1 and CDR2 (germline): SGDLS, YYNGEE. Trimming left V 0 bases short and J 6 bases short, with 10 bases between. The CDR3 runs to 14 residues. The CDR3 sequence is CASSVAGGPNEQFF. CDR3 DNA sequence: TGTGCCAGCAGCGTAGCCGGGGGTCCCAATGAGCAGTTCTTC.

This chain joins TRBV5-1 and TRBJ1-3, with D tentatively TRBD1 (5 bases). CDR3 length: 15 amino acids. The germline CDR1 and CDR2 sequences are SGHRS and YFSETQ. Trimming removed 5 bases at V and 0 bases at J, with 12 bases between. The CDR3, as DNA: TGCGCCAGCAGGACAGACATCTCCTCTGGAAACACCATATATTTT. Protein product: CASRTDISSGNTIYF.

The chain links TRBV4-3 to TRBJ1-1; 9 nucleotides agree with TRBD1. V gave up 0 bases and J gave up 2 bases; unmatched junction bases: 10. The CDR3 covers 18 residues. The V gene's germline CDR1 is LGHNA and CDR2 YSLEER. Written as DNA, the CDR3 is TGCGCCAGCAGCCAAGATCTGGTTCCGACAGGGGGTAACACTGAAGCTTTCTTT. Its protein is CASSQDLVPTGGNTEAFF.

This clone came up a few times. The V call is TRBV18, the J call TRBJ2-4; no clear D. The CDR3 consists of 17 residues. The V end was cut by 3 bases, the J end by 1 base, with 16 bases between. The germline V gene encodes CDR1 KGHSH and CDR2 LQKENI. CDR3 sequence reads: CASSPPAGHMAKNIQYF. DNA of the CDR3: TGTGCCAGCTCACCTCCGGCAGGCCACATGGCCAAAAACATTCAGTACTTC.

This sequence joins TRBV11-2 and TRBJ2-1, with TRBD2 matching 10 bases. After removal of 3 bases from V and 15 bases from J, the junction contained 5 bases not matched to a gene. The CDR3 is made up of 12 amino acids. Germline-derived CDR1 and CDR2 are SGHAT and FQNNGV. CDR3 in DNA: TGTGCCAGCAGCTTGAGCGGGAGGGCTCTGTTCTTC. Translating it yields CASSLSGRALFF.

The rearrangement links TRBV7-9 to TRBJ1-1, with TRBD1 matching over 7 bases. Trimming at V came to 1 base and at J to 0 bases, leaving 8 bases not matched to a gene. The CDR3 sequence is 17 residues long. The germline gives CDR1 SEHNR, CDR2 FQNEAQ (reference sequence). The CDR3 region is CASSLGSGGGVNTEAFF. The CDR3 DNA follows: TGTGCCAGCAGCTTAGGCTCAGGGGGAGGCGTGAACACTGAAGCTTTCTTT. Full variable domain (missing parts from reference TRBV7-9 and TRBJ1-1): DTGVSQNPRHKITKRGQNVTFRCDPISEHNRLYWYRQTLGQGPEFLTYFQNEAQLEKSRLLSDRFSAERPKGSFSTLEIQRTEQGDSAMYLCASSLGSGGGVNTEAFFGQGTRLTVV.

V and J are TRBV28 and TRBJ2-2; no reliable D call. Germline V CDR1 and CDR2: MDHEN, SYDVKM. The CDR3 totals 12 residues. With 7 bases removed from V and 6 bases from J, the gap between germline ends came to 9 bases. The CDR3 coding sequence is TGTGCCAGCAAGCGAGTCCCCGGGGAGCTGTTTTTT. Protein: CASKRVPGELFF.

The V and J genes are TRBV7-8 and TRBJ1-2; TRBD1 matches 11 bases. CDR3 length equals 16 residues. J gave up 3 bases and V 5 bases, and 8 bases lay outside the gene matches. Germline V CDR1 and CDR2: SGHVS, FQNEAQ. The CDR3 DNA is TGTGCCAGCAGCCCACGTTGGGACAGGGGGGACTATGGCTACACCTTC. Translating it yields CASSPRWDRGDYGYTF.

The chain recombines TRBV7-6 with TRBJ2-1; D is unclear. The CDR3 contains 17 residues. Germline CDR1 is SGHVS and CDR2 is FNYEAQ. V was trimmed by 5 bases and J by 0 bases, leaving 17 bases between them. The CDR3 loop is CASSTLEPLGSYNEQFF. In DNA, the CDR3 is TGTGCCAGCAGCACACTGGAGCCCCTCGGCTCCTACAATGAGCAGTTCTTC.

CDR3 region: CASSEVASGDPETQYF. The CDR3 coding sequence is TGTGCCAGCAGTGAAGTGGCTAGCGGGGACCCGGAGACCCAGTACTTC. The chain links TRBV6-1 to TRBJ2-5, with 9 bases aligning to TRBD2. The trim removed 1 base at V and 5 bases at J, leaving 8 bases unmatched. Germline V gene data show CDR1 as MNHNS and CDR2 as SASEGT. This CDR3 contains 16 residues.

The chain recombines TRBV5-4 with TRBJ2-1, with no clear D. Germline-derived CDR1 and CDR2 are SGHNT and YYREEE (reference sequence). There are 11 residues in the CDR3. V lost 4 bases and J 6 bases, leaving 5 bases between the germline ends. The chain's CDR3 is CASSNINEQFF. CDR3 sequence (DNA): TGTGCCAGCAGCAATATCAATGAGCAGTTCTTC. Looking up the rest from reference TRBV5-4 and TRBJ2-1 gives the full variable domain: ETGVTQSPTHLIKTRGQQVTLRCSSQSGHNTVSWYQQALGQGPQFIFQYYREEENGRGNFPPRFSGLQFPNYSSELNVNALELDDSALYLCASSNINEQFFGPGTRLTVL.

The chain is built from TRBV18 and TRBJ1-1; D might be TRBD1 (5 bases). CDR1 is KGHSH, CDR2 LQKENI, per germline. The V gene lost 1 base and the J gene lost 1 base, with 13 bases spanning the gap. The CDR3 has 16 residues. Here the CDR3 reads CASSPLSPQGNTEAFF. CDR3 DNA: TGTGCCAGCTCACCACTATCTCCCCAGGGGAACACTGAAGCTTTCTTT.

V usage is TRBV3-1 (or the pseudogene TRBV3-2) and J usage is TRBJ2-2; D is possibly TRBD2 (5 bases). V gave up 5 bases and J gave up 2 bases, with 9 bases separating them. CDR1 and CDR2 from the germline V gene are LGHDT and YNNKEL (reference sequence). This CDR3 has 14 amino acids. The CDR3 region has the DNA TGTGCCAGCAGCGGAACTAGAAACACCGGGGAGCTGTTTTTT. Residues: CASSGTRNTGELFF.

A word on this clone: Compared with germline, one end of the junction differs, possibly owing to a read error. The chain couples TRBV6-1 to TRBJ2-3; D might be TRBD2 (6 bases). The CDR3 extends over 14 amino acids. From germline, CDR1 is MNHNS and CDR2 SASEGT. The DNA for the CDR3 is TGTGCCAGCAGCGAAGGCGGGAACACAGATACGCAGTATTTT. It yields the protein CASSEGGNTDTQYF.

The chain joins TRBV18 to TRBJ1-1; the D is unclear. CDR3 length: 12 amino acids. Germline V gene data show CDR1 as KGHSH and CDR2 as LQKENI. With 6 bases removed from V and 4 bases from J, the gap between germline ends came to 9 bases. For the CDR3, the DNA is TGTGCCAGCTCGAGGTCCAGCACTGAAGCTTTCTTT. This encodes CASSRSSTEAFF.

This chain connects TRBV5-6 to TRBJ2-5, with 12 bases matching TRBD2. Germline CDR1 is SGHDT and CDR2 is YYEEEE. The V and J ends lost 1 base and 5 bases, in that order; junction bases with no gene match: 9. CDR3 length equals 17 residues. CDR3 sequence: CASSLKKLAGGWETQYF. The CDR3 DNA is TGTGCCAGCAGCTTGAAAAAACTAGCGGGGGGTTGGGAGACCCAGTACTTC.

The chain carries TRBV28 and TRBJ2-7, with 7 nucleotides matching TRBD1. The CDR3 extends over 14 amino acids. V gave up 6 bases and J gave up 3 bases; unmatched junction bases: 8. Germline lookup yields CDR1 MDHEN and CDR2 SYDVKM. The CDR3 DNA reads as TGTGCCAGCAGCCCAGGGGGAAATTACTACGAGCAGTACTTC. As protein: CASSPGGNYYEQYF.

This clone was seen a single time. Other DNA sequences in this specimen translate into the identical CDR3. The gene calls are TRBV18 and TRBJ1-2; the D is unclear. CDR3 length equals 13 residues. The germline V and J ends were trimmed by 3 bases and 2 bases, with 7 bases remaining between them. Germline loops: CDR1 KGHSH, CDR2 LQKENI. DNA of the CDR3: TGTGCCAGCTCACCTGGTGAGAACTATGGCTACACCTTC. Its translation: CASSPGENYGYTF.